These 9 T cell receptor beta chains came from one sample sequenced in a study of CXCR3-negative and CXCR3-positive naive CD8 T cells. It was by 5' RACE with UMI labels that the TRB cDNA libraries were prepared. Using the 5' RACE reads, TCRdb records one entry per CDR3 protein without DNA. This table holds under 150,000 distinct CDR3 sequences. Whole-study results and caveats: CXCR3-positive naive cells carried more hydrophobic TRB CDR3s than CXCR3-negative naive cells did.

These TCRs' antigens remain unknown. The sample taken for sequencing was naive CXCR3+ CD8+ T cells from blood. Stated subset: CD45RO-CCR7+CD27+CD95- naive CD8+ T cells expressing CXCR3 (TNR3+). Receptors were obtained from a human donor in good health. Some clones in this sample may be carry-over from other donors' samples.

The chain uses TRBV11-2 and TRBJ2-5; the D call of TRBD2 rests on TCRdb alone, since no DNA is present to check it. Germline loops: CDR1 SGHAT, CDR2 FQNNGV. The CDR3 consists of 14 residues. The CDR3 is CASSFPAEQETQYF.

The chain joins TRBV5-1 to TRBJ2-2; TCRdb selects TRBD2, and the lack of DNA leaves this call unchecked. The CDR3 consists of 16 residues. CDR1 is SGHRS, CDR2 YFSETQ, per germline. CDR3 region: CASSFSGGANTGELFF.

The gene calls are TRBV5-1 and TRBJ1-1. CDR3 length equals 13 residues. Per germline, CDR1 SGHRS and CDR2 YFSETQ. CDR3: CASRDEVNTEAFF.

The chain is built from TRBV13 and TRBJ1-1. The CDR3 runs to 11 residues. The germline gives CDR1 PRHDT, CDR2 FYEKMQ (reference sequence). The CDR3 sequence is CASKSNTEAFF.

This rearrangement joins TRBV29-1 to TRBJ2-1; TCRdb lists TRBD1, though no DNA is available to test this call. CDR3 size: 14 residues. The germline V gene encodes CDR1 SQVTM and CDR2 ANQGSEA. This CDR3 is CSVEGQGVYNEQFF.

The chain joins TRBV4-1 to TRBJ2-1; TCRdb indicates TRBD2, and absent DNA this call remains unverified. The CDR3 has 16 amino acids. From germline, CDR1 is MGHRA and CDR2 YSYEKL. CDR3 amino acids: CASSQVQRMGDNEQFF.

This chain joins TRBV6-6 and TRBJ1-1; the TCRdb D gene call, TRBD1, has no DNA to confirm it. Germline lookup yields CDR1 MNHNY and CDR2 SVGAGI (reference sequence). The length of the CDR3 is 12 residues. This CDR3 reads CASNRGDTEAFF.

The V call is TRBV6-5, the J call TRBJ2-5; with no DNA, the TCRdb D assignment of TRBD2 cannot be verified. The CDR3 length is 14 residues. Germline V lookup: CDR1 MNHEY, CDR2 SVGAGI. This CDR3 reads CASSGSGAQETQYF.

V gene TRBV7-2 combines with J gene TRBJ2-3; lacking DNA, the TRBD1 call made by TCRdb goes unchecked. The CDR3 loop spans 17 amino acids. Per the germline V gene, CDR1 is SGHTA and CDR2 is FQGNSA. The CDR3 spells CASSPLEWDRSTDTQYF.